Here is one T cell receptor (beta chain) with its context. At the DNA level, this CDR3 is encoded by other sequences in the same sample as well. This record belongs to a study of T cell changes during pregnancy in multiple sclerosis. TCRdb keeps only in-frame clones here, not all; method: immunoSEQ multiplex PCR. The sample consists of 40,000 to 60,000 clones, approximately 94% of them appearing once. This sequence originates from a female donor with multiple sclerosis, enrolled in a pregnancy study. Specimen: CD4+ T cells from peripheral blood mononuclear cells, collected before pregnancy.

CDR3 DNA: TGCGCCAGCAGCTTGAGGCAGGGTACAGATACGCAGTATTTT. Residues: CASSLRQGTDTQYF. The chain couples TRBV5-1 to TRBJ2-3; D might be TRBD1 (5 bases). Trimming shortened V by 1 base and J by 3 bases, and 9 bases separated the two germline ends. The CDR3 is 14 residues long. The germline gives CDR1 SGHRS, CDR2 YFSETQ.